A single sample gave rise to the 18 T cell receptor beta chains below, sequenced in a study of blood T cell repertoires in COVID-19 (dated by TCRdb to the early 2020s). Receptor amplification or capture employed the immunoSEQ multiplex PCR assay. In its TCRdb copy, this immuneACCESS table keeps in-frame sequences only and misses some clones. Where compared with another copy, unresolved V genes explain less than half of these, and the others have no known cause. This sample is represented by about 390,000 clones; 80% to 90% of them were singletons. Of the sample, 2% to 2.5% falls within the top ten clones. The material sequenced was peripheral blood. The receptors stem from a woman aged 55-69 years with COVID-19, enrolled during active disease.

The chain recombines TRBV2 with TRBJ2-2; 9 nucleotides agree with TRBD2. The CDR3 is 14 residues long. The V segment lost 8 bases and the J segment 5 bases; nucleotides outside the gene matches: 6. Germline lookup yields CDR1 SNHLY and CDR2 FYNNEI. The CDR3 region has the DNA TGTGCCAGCGAGAGCGGGGGGCTGACCGGGGAGCTGTTTTTT. Its protein product is CASESGGLTGELFF.

This chain uses TRBV5-1 with TRBJ1-1; TRBD1 aligns across 9 bases. The CDR3 totals 14 residues. Germline V gene sequence: CDR1 SGHRS, CDR2 YFSETQ. Trimming at V came to 3 bases and at J to 5 bases, leaving 5 bases not matched to a gene. The CDR3, as DNA: TGCGCCAGCAGCTACGGGACAGGGCGAACTGAAGCTTTCTTT. Translation: CASSYGTGRTEAFF.

J is TRBJ1-6 and V is TRBV5-1; no clear D. Trimming removed 0 bases from V and 10 bases from J, with 14 bases in between. The CDR3 is 15 residues long. Germline loops: CDR1 SGHRS, CDR2 YFSETQ. CDR3 in DNA: TGCGCCAGCAGCTTGGATGGGTCCCGGAGCTCACCCCTCCACTTT. Translation gives CASSLDGSRSSPLHF.

The rearrangement joins TRBV2 to TRBJ2-1; the D is unclear. The CDR3 totals 9 residues. The V gene's germline CDR1 is SNHLY and CDR2 FYNNEI. The V end was cut by 8 bases, the J end by 10 bases, with 6 bases between. The CDR3 loop reads CASREEQFF. Here the CDR3 DNA reads TGTGCCAGCCGAGAAGAGCAGTTCTTC.

This clone was observed a handful of times. This chain links TRBV27 with TRBJ1-2, with 7 bases matching TRBD1. Germline V lookup: CDR1 MNHEY, CDR2 SMNVEV (reference sequence). V was clipped by 7 bases and J by 2 bases; unmatched bases: 13. The CDR3 length is 16 residues. CDR3 protein: CASKRDSFGPNYGYTF. The CDR3 DNA reads as TGTGCCAGCAAGAGGGACAGCTTTGGTCCCAACTATGGCTACACCTTC.

V gene TRBV15 combines with J gene TRBJ1-2, with D possibly TRBD1 on 6 matching bases. This CDR3 is built from 14 residues. V was clipped by 1 base and J by 3 bases, with 9 bases between them. Germline CDR1 and CDR2: LNHNV and YYDKDF (reference sequence). CDR3 sequence: CATSRVDSYYGYTF. CDR3 bases: TGTGCCACCAGCAGAGTGGACAGCTACTATGGCTACACCTTC.

This clone occurred once. The V call is TRBV6-5, the J call TRBJ2-1, with 8 bases matching TRBD2. Losses at the gene ends were 6 bases for V and 6 bases for J; bases not matched to a gene: 4. Germline lookup yields CDR1 MNHEY and CDR2 SVGAGI. The CDR3 runs 13 residues. CDR3 sequence: CASSRSGGNEQFF. The DNA for the CDR3 is TGTGCCAGCAGCCGGAGCGGGGGCAATGAGCAGTTCTTC.

This chain links TRBV2 with TRBJ1-6, with D possibly being TRBD1 (6 bases). CDR1 is SNHLY, CDR2 FYNNEI, per germline. Trimming took off 2 bases at V and 1 base at J, with 18 bases between the two ends. This CDR3 has 19 amino acids. The CDR3 DNA reads as TGTGCCAGCAGTGAAAGATGGGGGGGCGCGGCGTCCTATAATTCACCCCTCCACTTT. As protein: CASSERWGGAASYNSPLHF. Using reference TRBV2 and TRBJ1-6 for the parts outside the CDR3, the full variable domain is EPEVTQTPSHQVTQMGQEVILRCVPISNHLYFYWYRQILGQKVEFLVSFYNNEISEKSEIFDDQFSVERPDGSNFTLKIRSTKLEDSAMYFCASSERWGGAASYNSPLHFGNGTRLTVT.

V gene TRBV5-1 combines with J gene TRBJ1-2; 11 bases fit TRBD1. The trim removed 5 bases at V and 6 bases at J, leaving 6 bases unmatched. CDR1 is SGHRS, CDR2 YFSETQ, per germline. The CDR3 totals 14 residues. As DNA, the CDR3 is TGCGCCAGCAGACCTCTGGACAGGGGGCATGGCTACACCTTC. Translating it yields CASRPLDRGHGYTF.

The chain is built from TRBV5-4 and TRBJ1-4; 8 bases fit TRBD1. This CDR3 contains 12 residues. Unmatched junction bases numbered 2, after V lost 3 bases and J lost 10 bases. The germline gives CDR1 SGHNT, CDR2 YYREEE (reference sequence). The CDR3 DNA reads TGTGCCAGCAGCTCCGGACAGGGAAAACTGTTTTTT. Amino acids: CASSSGQGKLFF.

The chain links TRBV28 to TRBJ2-7, with D perhaps TRBD2 (5 bases). Germline CDR1 and CDR2: MDHEN and SYDVKM. The CDR3 has 15 amino acids. The V and J ends lost 4 bases and 3 bases respectively, with 16 bases between them. CDR3 DNA sequence: TGTGCCAGCAGTTCCGGAGGAAGCCCGAACTACGAGCAGTACTTC. This gives the protein CASSSGGSPNYEQYF.

This clone was seen once. This rearrangement joins TRBV4-1 to TRBJ2-7, with 9 bases aligning to TRBD2. V lost 0 bases to trimming and J lost 6 bases; unmatched junction nucleotides: 12. The germline V gene has CDR1 MGHRA and CDR2 YSYEKL. The CDR3 runs to 17 residues. Written as DNA, the CDR3 is TGCGCCAGCAGCCAAGAATATGGCGGGGGGGCCGGACGCGAGCAGTACTTC. Translation: CASSQEYGGGAGREQYF.

The chain combines TRBV7-3 with TRBJ2-5; 9 bases map to TRBD2. The CDR3 runs 17 residues. The V gene end was trimmed by 4 bases and the J gene end by 5 bases; junction bases not matched to a gene: 14. Germline V gives CDR1 SGHTA, CDR2 FQGTGA. Here the CDR3 reads CASSSLAAGGLVETQYF. The CDR3 region has the DNA TGTGCCAGCAGCTCGCTCGCAGCGGGGGGCCTCGTGGAGACCCAGTACTTC.

The genes are TRBV24-1 and TRBJ2-5; 9 bases align to TRBD1. Trimming cost V 4 bases and J 7 bases; bases outside gene matches: 12. This CDR3 region has 16 residues. In germline, CDR1 is KGHDR, CDR2 SFDVKD. The CDR3, as DNA: TGTGCCACCAGTGAGCCGGGTTTGGGACAGGGAGCGACCCAGTACTTC. Its protein product is CATSEPGLGQGATQYF.

The chain has TRBV19 and TRBJ2-1, with D maybe TRBD1 (6 bases). V was cut by 10 bases and J by 2 bases, with 15 bases left in between. CDR3 length: 14 residues. The germline V gene has CDR1 LNHDA and CDR2 SQIVND (reference sequence). The CDR3 region has the DNA TGTGCCACTACGACGAGGACAGCCTACAATGAGCAGTTCTTC. Its translation: CATTTRTAYNEQFF.

V and J are TRBV5-1 and TRBJ1-1; no firm D call. V was trimmed by 4 bases and J by 3 bases, leaving 10 bases between them. Germline CDR1 is SGHRS and CDR2 is YFSETQ. The CDR3 is made up of 13 amino acids. The CDR3 DNA reads TGCGCCAGCAGCCCGGGAGGGCACACTGAAGCTTTCTTT. Its translation: CASSPGGHTEAFF.

V and J are TRBV7-3 and TRBJ2-3, with D unresolved. V was shortened by 2 bases and J by 3 bases, with 9 bases between the two germline ends. CDR1 is SGHTA and CDR2 is FQGTGA in the germline V gene. There are 14 residues in the CDR3. The CDR3 nucleotides read TGTGCCAGCAGCTTATCTCCCAGAACAGATACGCAGTATTTT. Protein sequence: CASSLSPRTDTQYF.

The chain carries TRBV28 and TRBJ1-6; weak D call: TRBD1 (5 bases). Germline CDR1 MDHEN, CDR2 SYDVKM. The CDR3 totals 15 residues. The V and J ends lost 1 base and 6 bases respectively, with 10 bases between them. The CDR3: CASSLFRGGNSPLHF. The CDR3, as DNA: TGTGCCAGCAGTTTATTTCGGGGGGGTAATTCACCCCTCCACTTT.